This is a list of T cell receptor beta chains from one sample in a study of beta chain features in type 1 diabetes. Data came from immunoSEQ multiplex PCR; TCRdb stores just in-frame clones and leaves some out. The table records 250,000 or so clones, around 13% of them present only once. The material sequenced was naive CD4+ T cells from blood. The receptor set was obtained from a man aged 25 to 40 with type 1 diabetes. CDR3s include the opening cysteine and the closing phenylalanine or tryptophan. Each record gives: V gene, J gene, clone size, D gene, CDR3 DNA, CDR3 protein. D genes are given only for firm matches. Clone size is not always given. Where it is, it says once, few, many or a class for expanded clones.

TRBV4-2	TRBJ2-7	NA	NA	TGTGCCAGCAGCCAAGATCCAGGGTCGTACGAGCAGTACTTC	CASSQDPGSYEQYF
TRBV10-3	TRBJ1-1	NA	NA	TGTGCCATCAGTGAGTCCCGCACTGAAGCTTTCTTT	CAISESRTEAFF
TRBV27	TRBJ2-5	NA	TRBD1	TGTGCCAGCAGTATAACAGGGGCCCAAGAGACCCAGTACTTC	CASSITGAQETQYF
TRBV18	TRBJ1-5	NA	NA	TGTGCCAGCTCACCGGCAGATAGCAATCAGCCCCAGCATTTT	CASSPADSNQPQHF
TRBV7-9	TRBJ2-7	few	NA	TGTGCCAGCAGCGCCCGGGAGCCTTTCGAGCAGTACTTC	CASSAREPFEQYF
TRBV11-2	TRBJ2-3	NA	TRBD2	TGTGCCAGCAGCTTAGGCGGGAGGAAGACAGATACGCAGTATTTT	CASSLGGRKTDTQYF
TRBV4-1	TRBJ2-5	NA	NA	TGCGCCAGCAGCCATTTCACCCAGGGTCACCAAGAGACCCAGTACTTC	CASSHFTQGHQETQYF
TRBV25-1	TRBJ2-1	few	TRBD1	TGTGCCAGCACCGAACGGGGGACAGGGGTCTACAATGAGCAGTTCTTC	CASTERGTGVYNEQFF
TRBV6-1	TRBJ1-5	NA	NA	TGTGCCAGCAGGTTAACGGAGAATCAGCCCCAGCATTTT	CASRLTENQPQHF
TRBV5-4	TRBJ2-1	few	NA	TGTGCCAGCAGCTTACCCGGGACTCTCTCCTACAATGAGCAGTTCTTC	CASSLPGTLSYNEQFF
TRBV12-5	TRBJ2-1	few	NA	TGTGCTAGTGGTTTGGTAGGCGGCAATGAGCAGTTCTTC	CASGLVGGNEQFF
TRBV2	TRBJ1-2	few	NA	TGTGCCAGCAGTGCGATGCGGTACACCTTC	CASSAMRYTF
TRBV5-6	TRBJ2-1	few	NA	TGTGCCAGCAGCTCTACGACTATGGCCCATCCCTACAATGAGCAGTTCTTC	CASSSTTMAHPYNEQFF
TRBV29-1	TRBJ1-4	NA	NA	TGCAGCGTTGGACAGGCAGCTAATGAAAAACTGTTTTTT	CSVGQAANEKLFF
TRBV30	TRBJ2-2	few	TRBD2	TGTGCCTGGAGTCCACTAGCGGGAGGGAGCACCGGGGAGCTGTTTTTT	CAWSPLAGGSTGELFF
TRBV12-5	TRBJ2-3	NA	NA	TGTGCTAGTGGTTCGACTAGGTTAGATACGCAGTATTTT	CASGSTRLDTQYF
TRBV11-2	TRBJ2-3	few	TRBD1	TGTGCCAGCAGCTTAGACGGACAGGGGGCCACAGATACGCAGTATTTT	CASSLDGQGATDTQYF
TRBV7-6	TRBJ2-7	few	TRBD2	TGTGCCAGCAGCCGGGCCGGGGGGTTTAACGAGCAGTACTTC	CASSRAGGFNEQYF
TRBV5-1	TRBJ2-1	few	TRBD2	TGCGCCAGCAGCCGTAGAACGACTAGCGGGGTCAATGAGCAGTTCTTC	CASSRRTTSGVNEQFF
TRBV11-2	TRBJ2-7	NA	NA	TGTGCCAGCAGCTTAGCAGTCCTCTTCTACGAGCAGTACTTC	CASSLAVLFYEQYF
TRBV27	TRBJ2-1	NA	NA	TGTGCCAGCATGGGGGCCCCTTACAATGAGCAGTTCTTC	CASMGAPYNEQFF
TRBV19	TRBJ1-2	NA	NA	TGTGCCAGTAGTATAGAGCAGGACTATGGCTACACCTTC	CASSIEQDYGYTF
TRBV7-9	TRBJ2-6	few	TRBD1	TGTGCCAGCAGCTTACCGGGACAGTCCTCTGGGGCCAACGTCCTGACTTTC	CASSLPGQSSGANVLTF
TRBV5-1	TRBJ1-3	NA	NA	TGCGCCAGCAGCTTGGGACAGAGGAGCTCTGGAAACACCATATATTTT	CASSLGQRSSGNTIYF
TRBV30	TRBJ1-6	NA	NA	TGTGCCTGGAGCAGAGACAGGACCGGTTTGAATTCACCCCTCCACTTT	CAWSRDRTGLNSPLHF
TRBV19	TRBJ2-1	NA	TRBD2	TGTGCCAGTACCACGACTAGCGGGAGGGGCAATGAGCAGTTCTTC	CASTTTSGRGNEQFF
TRBV19	TRBJ2-7	NA	NA	TGTGCCAGTAGTATAGGATACCGGGGAACCTACGAGCAGTACTTC	CASSIGYRGTYEQYF
TRBV7-9	TRBJ2-1	few	TRBD1	TGTGCCAGCAGCTTAGGTGTAGGGACAGGGTCCTACAATGAGCAGTTCTTC	CASSLGVGTGSYNEQFF
TRBV6-1	TRBJ2-5	NA	NA	TGTGCCAGCAGTGAAGATGGAGGCAGACAGACCCAGTACTTC	CASSEDGGRQTQYF
TRBV10-3	TRBJ2-5	NA	NA	TGTGCCATCAGTGAGCTGGCAGGGGGGCAAGAGACCCAGTACTTC	CAISELAGGQETQYF
TRBV5-4	TRBJ1-1	NA	TRBD1	TGTGCCAGCAGCCGCGGACAGGGTCGAATAGAGAACACTGAAGCTTTCTTT	CASSRGQGRIENTEAFF
TRBV2	TRBJ2-2	NA	TRBD2	TGTGCCAGCAGCGACGGGGGGTTCACCGGGGAGCTGTTTTTT	CASSDGGFTGELFF
TRBV30	TRBJ2-1	NA	TRBD2	TGTGCCTGGGAGACTAGCGGGTATCGCAATGAGCAGTTCTTC	CAWETSGYRNEQFF
TRBV5-4	TRBJ2-5	NA	NA	TGTGCCAGCAGCTTCCAGGGTGTGGAGGAGACCCAGTACTTC	CASSFQGVEETQYF
TRBV30	TRBJ1-2	NA	NA	TGTGCCTGGAGCGCGGGACGGACCTATGGCTACACCTTC	CAWSAGRTYGYTF
TRBV30	TRBJ2-3	few	NA	TGTGCCTGGAGCGCAGGGGATACGCAGTATTTT	CAWSAGDTQYF
TRBV5-6	TRBJ2-1	few	TRBD1	TGTGCCAGCAGCTCGCCGACAGGGGGAGGCTACAATGAGCAGTTCTTC	CASSSPTGGGYNEQFF
TRBV7-9	TRBJ2-4	few	NA	TGTGCCAGCAGCGTAACAGAGGGCCTGGGAAACATTCAGTACTTC	CASSVTEGLGNIQYF
TRBV5-1	TRBJ2-7	NA	TRBD2	TGCGCCAGCAGCCCCCTAGAGACGGGAGGGAACGAGCAGTACTTC	CASSPLETGGNEQYF
TRBV7-6	TRBJ2-5	NA	NA	TGTGCCAGCAGCTTAGCCCCGGGACAAGAGACCCAGTACTTC	CASSLAPGQETQYF
TRBV9	TRBJ2-3	NA	TRBD2	TGTGCCAGCAGCGTAGGAGTCCCCGGAGCGGGAGGCCAAGATACGCAGTATTTT	CASSVGVPGAGGQDTQYF
TRBV7-8	TRBJ2-7	NA	NA	TGTGCCAGCAGCTTAGGGGGTGGGAGATCCTACGAGCAGTACTTC	CASSLGGGRSYEQYF
TRBV6-1	TRBJ2-7	NA	TRBD2	TGTGCCAGCACCCCGGGACTAGCGGGAAGAACCGAGCAGTACTTC	CASTPGLAGRTEQYF
TRBV2	TRBJ2-5	NA	TRBD2	TGTGCCAGCAGTGATGGAGTGAGCGGGAGGCGGGAGACCCAGTACTTC	CASSDGVSGRRETQYF